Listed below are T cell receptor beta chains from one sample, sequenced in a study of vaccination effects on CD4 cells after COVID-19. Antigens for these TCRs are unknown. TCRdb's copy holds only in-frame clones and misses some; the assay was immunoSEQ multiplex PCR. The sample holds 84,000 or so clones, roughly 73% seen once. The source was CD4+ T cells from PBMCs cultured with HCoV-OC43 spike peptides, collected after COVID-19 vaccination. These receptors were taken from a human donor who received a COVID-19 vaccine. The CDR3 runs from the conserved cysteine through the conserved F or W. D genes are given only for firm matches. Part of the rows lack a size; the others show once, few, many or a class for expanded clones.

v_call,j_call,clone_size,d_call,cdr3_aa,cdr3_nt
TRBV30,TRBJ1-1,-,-,CAWSVRGGLLREGTEAFF,TGTGCCTGGAGTGTACGGGGGGGGCTCCTTCGGGAGGGCACTGAAGCTTTCTTT
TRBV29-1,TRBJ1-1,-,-,CSVQSGGEAFF,TGCAGCGTTCAGTCGGGAGGTGAAGCTTTCTTT
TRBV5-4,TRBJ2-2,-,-,CASSLARGRDTGELFF,TGTGCCAGCAGCTTGGCACGGGGGCGCGACACCGGGGAGCTGTTTTTT
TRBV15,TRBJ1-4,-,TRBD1,CATSDRGQGSEKLFF,TGTGCCACCAGCGACCGGGGACAGGGGAGTGAAAAACTGTTTTTT
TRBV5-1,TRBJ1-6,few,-,CASSRRQGSSYNSPLHF,TGCGCCAGCAGCCGACGTCAGGGGAGCTCCTATAATTCACCCCTCCACTTT
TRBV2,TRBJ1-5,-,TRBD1,CASSRQGGSNQPQHF,TGTGCCAGCAGCCGACAGGGGGGGAGCAATCAGCCCCAGCATTTT
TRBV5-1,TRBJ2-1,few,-,CASSLSSRPGDEQFF,TGCGCCAGCAGCTTGTCGAGCCGCCCGGGCGATGAGCAGTTCTTC
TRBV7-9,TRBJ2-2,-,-,CASSSSGGRTGELFF,TGTGCCAGCAGCTCCTCAGGGGGGCGAACCGGGGAGCTGTTTTTT
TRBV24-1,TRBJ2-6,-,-,CATSVRGAGANVLTF,TGTGCCACCAGTGTAAGGGGTGCCGGGGCCAACGTCCTGACTTTC
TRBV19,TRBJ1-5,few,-,CASSINRSNQPQHF,TGTGCCAGTAGTATCAACAGAAGTAATCAGCCCCAGCATTTT